These 13 T cell receptor beta chains were sequenced from one sample in a study of cytomegalovirus exposure and HLA in healthy donors. The method was immunoSEQ multiplex PCR; TCRdb's version includes in-frame clones alone and lacks a portion of them. The top ten hold 3.6% of the sample, which has about 79,000 clones, 93% seen once. The sequenced material came from PBMCs. Receptors originate from a woman in her twenties or thirties in good health and CMV-seronegative.

The rearrangement links TRBV5-6 to TRBJ1-5, with 9 bases matching TRBD1. This CDR3 region has 16 residues. Germline V CDR1 and CDR2: SGHDT, YYEEEE. V shed 0 bases, J shed 6 bases, and the junction held 7 bases outside the gene matches. The CDR3 loop is CASSLAGTGKLQPQHF. Written as DNA, the CDR3 is TGTGCCAGCAGCTTGGCAGGGACAGGGAAGCTTCAGCCCCAGCATTTT.

The chain links TRBV9 to TRBJ1-1; D possibly corresponds to TRBD1 (6 bases). The CDR3 extends over 15 amino acids. V was shortened by 4 bases and J by 2 bases, with 15 bases between the two germline ends. Germline assignment: CDR1 SGDLS and CDR2 YYNGEE. The CDR3, as DNA: TGTGCCAGCAGCCCCCAAAGGGGGGGAAACACTGAAGCTTTCTTT. It encodes CASSPQRGGNTEAFF.

On this clone itself: The junction and the germline gene differ at one end; a read error may be behind it. The gene calls are TRBV11-2 and TRBJ2-5; 9 positions agree with TRBD2. The CDR3 covers 15 residues. Germline V gives CDR1 SGHAT, CDR2 FQNNGV. CDR3 DNA: TGTGCCAGCAGCTCCCGGGGTGGGACTAGCTCTTCCAGGGACTTC. Protein product: CASSSRGGTSSSRDF. Full variable domain (outside the CDR3, taken from reference TRBV11-2 and TRBJ2-5): EAGVAQSPRYKIIEKRQSVAFWCNPISGHATLYWYQQILGQGPKLLIQFQNNGVVDDSQLPKDRFSAERLKGVDSTLKIQPAKLEDSAVYLCASSSRGGTSSSRDFGPGTRLLVL.

J is TRBJ2-3 and V is TRBV7-9; 8 bases are shared with TRBD1. The CDR3 covers 14 residues. CDR1 is SEHNR and CDR2 is FQNEAQ in the germline V gene (reference sequence). V gave up 4 bases and J gave up 5 bases; unmatched junction bases: 5. CDR3 DNA: TGTGCCAGCAGCTCGGACAGGGATGGAGATACGCAGTATTTT. Its translation: CASSSDRDGDTQYF.

The chain joins TRBV30 to TRBJ2-7; no firm D call. Trimming shortened V by 0 bases and J by 4 bases, and 10 bases separated the two germline ends. The CDR3 contains 13 residues. CDR1 GTSNPN and CDR2 SVGIG come from the germline V gene (reference sequence). CDR3: CAWSVQLIYEQYF. In nucleotides, the CDR3 is TGTGCCTGGAGTGTACAACTAATTTACGAGCAGTACTTC. The complete variable domain, with remaining parts taken from reference TRBV30 and TRBJ2-7, reads SQTIHQWPATLVQPVGSPLSLECTVEGTSNPNLYWYRQAAGRGLQLLFYSVGIGQISSEVPQNLSASRPQDRQFILSSKKLLLSDSGFYLCAWSVQLIYEQYFGPGTRLTVT.

The chain is built from TRBV7-2 and TRBJ1-2; 7 nucleotides match TRBD1. The V and J ends lost 4 bases and 8 bases, in that order; junction bases with no gene match: 13. CDR1 is SGHTA, CDR2 FQGNSA, per germline. The CDR3 length is 15 residues. CDR3 loop: CASSSTPTGIGGYTF. As DNA, the CDR3 is TGTGCCAGCAGCTCCACGCCGACAGGGATTGGAGGCTACACCTTC.

In DNA, the CDR3 is TGTGCCAGCAGTGTCGGACAGGGCTACACCTTC. Residues: CASSVGQGYTF. The chain employs TRBV2 and TRBJ1-2, with a weak D call TRBD1 (6 bases). Between the trimmed V and J ends, which lost 4 bases and 8 bases, there was a span of 8 bases. CDR3 length: 11 amino acids. From germline, CDR1 is SNHLY and CDR2 FYNNEI.

The rearrangement links TRBV29-1 to TRBJ2-7; the D is unclear. The CDR3 is 11 residues long. V lost 4 bases to trimming and J lost 2 bases, with 6 bases between them. Germline V gene data show CDR1 as SQVTM and CDR2 as ANQGSEA. The CDR3 DNA reads as TGCAGCGTTGGAGCAACCTACGAGCAGTACTTC. Translating it yields CSVGATYEQYF.

The V gene is TRBV5-1, the J gene TRBJ2-3; tentative D call: TRBD2 (5 bases). This CDR3 contains 16 residues. Germline CDR1 reads SGHRS; CDR2 reads YFSETQ. The ends were cut back, 2 bases at V and 2 bases at J, with 15 bases in the middle. CDR3 DNA: TGCGCCAGCAGCTTCGGCCCTTCCGGGGACACAGATACGCAGTATTTT. Translated: CASSFGPSGDTDTQYF.

The chain uses TRBV28 and TRBJ2-4, with D perhaps matching TRBD2 (5 bases). This CDR3 is built from 14 residues. V gave up 1 base and J gave up 7 bases, with 11 bases separating them. Germline values: CDR1 MDHEN, CDR2 SYDVKM. The CDR3 spells CASSLSFSGNIQYF. The CDR3 nucleotides read TGTGCCAGCAGTTTATCCTTTTCGGGGAACATTCAGTACTTC.

V gene TRBV6-1 combines with J gene TRBJ2-2; the D gene is possibly TRBD2 (5 bases). Per germline, CDR1 MNHNS and CDR2 SASEGT. Trimming removed 4 bases at V and 0 bases at J, with 9 bases between. This CDR3 contains 15 residues. The CDR3 loop is CASSVLSANTGELFF. The CDR3 region has the DNA TGTGCCAGCAGTGTACTTAGCGCGAACACCGGGGAGCTGTTTTTT.

This chain links TRBV30 with TRBJ1-2; tentative D call: TRBD1 (5 bases). The V end was cut by 5 bases, the J end by 1 base, with 11 bases between. Looked up from germline, CDR1 is GTSNPN and CDR2 is SVGIG (reference sequence). The CDR3 has 13 residues. The CDR3 spells CAWHYRNNYGYTF. The CDR3 bases are TGTGCCTGGCACTACAGGAATAACTATGGCTACACCTTC.

This chain uses TRBV2 with TRBJ1-1; no reliable D call. The CDR3 is made up of 13 amino acids. Germline CDR1 reads SNHLY; CDR2 reads FYNNEI. V lost 6 bases, J lost 0 bases, and 8 bases lay in between. The CDR3 DNA is TGTGCCAGCAGCGGGGTATTGAACACTGAAGCTTTCTTT. This gives the protein CASSGVLNTEAFF.